This T cell receptor (beta chain) was profiled in a study of blood T cell repertoires in COVID-19. Study overall: Whether acute or convalescent, the COVID-19 samples came from the United States, Italy and Spain. The cDNA or gDNA used as material had been derived from T cells, B-cell-depleted T cells, or PBMCs.

Authors' processing steps: For nucleated cells, counts were estimated from reference gene primer amplification. Using immunoSEQ multiplex PCR, the repertoire was profiled, and TCRdb retains in-frame clones only, with some absent. The V and J calls and clone size were taken over from that table, and D and trimming were inferred from the DNA. This sample has roughly 150,000 clones, with approximately 88% found just once. V dropped 4 bases and J dropped 4; count of bases not matched to a gene: 2. CDR3 length: 15 amino acids. Looked up from germline, CDR1 is SGHNT and CDR2 is YYREEE (reference sequence).

Sequences were obtained from peripheral blood. The chain employs TRBV5-4 and TRBJ2-3, with TRBD2 matching over 14 bases. This receptor was taken from a woman of 80 years or more with active or convalescent COVID-19. CDR3 loop: CASSMTSGGADTQYF. As DNA, the CDR3 is TGTGCCAGCAGCATGACTAGCGGGGGGGCAGATACGCAGTATTTT.